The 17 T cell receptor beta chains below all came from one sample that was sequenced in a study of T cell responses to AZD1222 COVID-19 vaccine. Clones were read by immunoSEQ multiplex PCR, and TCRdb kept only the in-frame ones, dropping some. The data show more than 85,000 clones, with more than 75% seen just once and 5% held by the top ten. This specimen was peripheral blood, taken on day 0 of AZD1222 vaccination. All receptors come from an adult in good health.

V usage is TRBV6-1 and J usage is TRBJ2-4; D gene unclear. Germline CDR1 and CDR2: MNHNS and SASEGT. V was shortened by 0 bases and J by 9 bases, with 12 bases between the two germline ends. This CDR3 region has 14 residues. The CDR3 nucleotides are TGTGCCAGCAGTGAAGCTCAAGCCTCGGGCATTCAGTACTTC. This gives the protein CASSEAQASGIQYF.

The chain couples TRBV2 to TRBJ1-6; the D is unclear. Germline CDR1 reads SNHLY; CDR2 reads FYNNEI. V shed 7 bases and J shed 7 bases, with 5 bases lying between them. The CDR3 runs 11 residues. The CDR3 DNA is TGTGCCAGCACGGGGAATTCACCCCTCCACTTT. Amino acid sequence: CASTGNSPLHF.

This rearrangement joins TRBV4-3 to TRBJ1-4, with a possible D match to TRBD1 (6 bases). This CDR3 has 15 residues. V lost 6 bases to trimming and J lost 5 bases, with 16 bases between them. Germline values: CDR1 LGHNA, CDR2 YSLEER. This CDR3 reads CASSPQGSGNEKLFF. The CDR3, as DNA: TGCGCCAGCAGTCCACAGGGTTCGGGGAATGAAAAACTGTTTTTT.

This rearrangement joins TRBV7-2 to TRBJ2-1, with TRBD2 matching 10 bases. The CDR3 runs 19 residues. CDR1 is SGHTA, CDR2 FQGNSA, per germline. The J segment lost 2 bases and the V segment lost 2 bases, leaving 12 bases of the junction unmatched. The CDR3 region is CASSLLLAGPTTAYNEQFF. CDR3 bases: TGTGCCAGCAGCTTATTACTAGCGGGGCCCACCACAGCCTACAATGAGCAGTTCTTC. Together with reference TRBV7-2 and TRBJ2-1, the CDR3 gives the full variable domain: GAGVSQSPSNKVTEKGKDVELRCDPISGHTALYWYRQSLGQGLEFLIYFQGNSAPDKSGLPSDRFSAERTGGSVSTLTIQRTQQEDSAVYLCASSLLLAGPTTAYNEQFFGPGTRLTVL.

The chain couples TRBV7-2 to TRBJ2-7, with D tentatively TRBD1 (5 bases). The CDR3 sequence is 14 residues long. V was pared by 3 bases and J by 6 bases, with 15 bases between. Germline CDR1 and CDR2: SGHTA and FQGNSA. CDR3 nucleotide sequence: TGTGCCAGCAGCTTGCACACCCAGGGATCCGAGCAGTACTTC. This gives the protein CASSLHTQGSEQYF.

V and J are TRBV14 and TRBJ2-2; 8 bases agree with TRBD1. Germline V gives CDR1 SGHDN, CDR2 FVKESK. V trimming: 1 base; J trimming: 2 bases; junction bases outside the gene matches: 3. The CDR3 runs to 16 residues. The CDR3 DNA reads TGTGCCAGCAGCCAAGTAGGGACAGGCAACACCGGGGAGCTGTTTTTT. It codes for CASSQVGTGNTGELFF. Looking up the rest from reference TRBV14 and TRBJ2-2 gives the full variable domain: EAGVTQFPSHSVIEKGQTVTLRCDPISGHDNLYWYRRVMGKEIKFLLHFVKESKQDESGMPNNRFLAERTGGTYSTLKVQPAELEDSGVYFCASSQVGTGNTGELFFGEGSRLTVL.

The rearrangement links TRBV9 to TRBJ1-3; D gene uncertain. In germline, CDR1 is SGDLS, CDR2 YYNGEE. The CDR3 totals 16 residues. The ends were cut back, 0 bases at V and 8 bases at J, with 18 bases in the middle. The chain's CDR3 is CASSVVGVPASDTIYF. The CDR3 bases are TGTGCCAGCAGCGTAGTTGGGGTCCCGGCTTCGGACACCATATATTTT.

CDR3 sequence (DNA): TGTGCCAGTAGTATTTCCGGGTTTGGGACAGGGAGCTACGAGCAGTACTTC. Encoded protein: CASSISGFGTGSYEQYF. The rearrangement links TRBV19 to TRBJ2-7; 9 bases line up with TRBD1. Germline assignment: CDR1 LNHDA and CDR2 SQIVND (reference sequence). V was pared by 3 bases and J by 3 bases, with 12 bases of the junction left unmatched. This CDR3 has 17 amino acids.

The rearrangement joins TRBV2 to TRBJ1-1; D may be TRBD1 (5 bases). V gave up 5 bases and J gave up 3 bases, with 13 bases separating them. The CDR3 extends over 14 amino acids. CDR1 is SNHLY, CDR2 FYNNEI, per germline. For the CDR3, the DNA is TGTGCCAGCAGTTTCGACAGAAGCTACACTGAAGCTTTCTTT. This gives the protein CASSFDRSYTEAFF.

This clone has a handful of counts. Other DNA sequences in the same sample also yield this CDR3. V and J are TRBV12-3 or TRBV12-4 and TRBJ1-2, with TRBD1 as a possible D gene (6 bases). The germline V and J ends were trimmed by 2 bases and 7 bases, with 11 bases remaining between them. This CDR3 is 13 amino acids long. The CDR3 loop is CASSLSQGTGYTF. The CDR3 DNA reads TGTGCCAGCAGTTTATCCCAGGGGACTGGCTACACCTTC.

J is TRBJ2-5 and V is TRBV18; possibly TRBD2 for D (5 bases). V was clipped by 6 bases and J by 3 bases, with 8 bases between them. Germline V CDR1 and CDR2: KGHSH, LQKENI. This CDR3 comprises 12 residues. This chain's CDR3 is CASSASKETQYF. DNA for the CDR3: TGTGCCAGCTCGGCTAGCAAAGAGACCCAGTACTTC. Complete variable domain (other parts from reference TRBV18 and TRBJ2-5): NAGVMQNPRHLVRRRGQEARLRCSPMKGHSHVYWYRQLPEEGLKFMVYLQKENIIDESGMPKERFSAEFPKEGPSILRIQQVVRGDSAAYFCASSASKETQYFGPGTRLLVL.

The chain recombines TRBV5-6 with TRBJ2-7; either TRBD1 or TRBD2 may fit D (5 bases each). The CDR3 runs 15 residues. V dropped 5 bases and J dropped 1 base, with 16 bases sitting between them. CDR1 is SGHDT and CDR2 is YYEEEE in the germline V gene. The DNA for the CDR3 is TGTGCCAGCAGAAACAGGTTAGAGGGGTCCTACGAGCAGTACTTC. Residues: CASRNRLEGSYEQYF.

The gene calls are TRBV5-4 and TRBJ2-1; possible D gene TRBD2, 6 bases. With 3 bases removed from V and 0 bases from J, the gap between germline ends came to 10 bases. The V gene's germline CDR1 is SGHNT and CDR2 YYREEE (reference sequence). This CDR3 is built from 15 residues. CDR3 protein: CASSSRGSSYNEQFF. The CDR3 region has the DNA TGTGCCAGCAGCTCACGGGGGAGCTCCTACAATGAGCAGTTCTTC.

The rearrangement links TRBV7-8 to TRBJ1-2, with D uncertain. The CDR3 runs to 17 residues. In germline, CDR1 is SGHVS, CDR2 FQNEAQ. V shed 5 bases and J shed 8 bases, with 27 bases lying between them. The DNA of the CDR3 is TGTGCCAGCAGCCCCTCACCGGGAGGGAGTAGGACTATGGGCTACACCTTC. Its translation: CASSPSPGGSRTMGYTF. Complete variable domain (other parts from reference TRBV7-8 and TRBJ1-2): GAGVSQSPRYKVAKRGQDVALRCDPISGHVSLFWYQQALGQGPEFLTYFQNEAQLDKSGLPSDRFFAERPEGSVSTLKIQRTQQEDSAVYLCASSPSPGGSRTMGYTFGSGTRLTVV.

CDR3 amino acids: CAISLGDRRTF. DNA of the CDR3: TGTGCCATCTCATTGGGGGATAGGAGAACCTTC. The chain uses TRBV19 and TRBJ1-2, with D perhaps TRBD1 (5 bases). Trimming stripped 10 bases from V and 14 bases from J, with 20 bases between. This CDR3 spans 11 amino acids. The V gene's germline CDR1 is LNHDA and CDR2 SQIVND (reference sequence).

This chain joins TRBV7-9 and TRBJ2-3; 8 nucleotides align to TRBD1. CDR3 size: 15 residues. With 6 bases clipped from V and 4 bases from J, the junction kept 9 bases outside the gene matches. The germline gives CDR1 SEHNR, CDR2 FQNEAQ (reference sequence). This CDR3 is CASRPLQGESDTQYF. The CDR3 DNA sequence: TGTGCCAGCAGGCCGCTACAGGGGGAATCAGATACGCAGTATTTT.

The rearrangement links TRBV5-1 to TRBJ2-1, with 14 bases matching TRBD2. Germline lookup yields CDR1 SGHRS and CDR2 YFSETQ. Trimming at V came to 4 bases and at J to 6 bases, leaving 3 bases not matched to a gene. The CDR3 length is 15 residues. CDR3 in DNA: TGCGCCAGCAGCGAAGGGACTAGCGGGGGCAATGAGCAGTTCTTC. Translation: CASSEGTSGGNEQFF. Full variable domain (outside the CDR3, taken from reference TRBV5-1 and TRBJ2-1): KAGVTQTPRYLIKTRGQQVTLSCSPISGHRSVSWYQQTPGQGLQFLFEYFSETQRNKGNFPGRFSGRQFSNSRSEMNVSTLELGDSALYLCASSEGTSGGNEQFFGPGTRLTVL.